A selection of T cell receptor beta chains follows, all from one sample in a study of Ad26.COV2.S vaccination and SARS-CoV-2 variants. Sequencing used immunoSEQ multiplex PCR; TCRdb keeps in-frame clones, though not all of them. The sample has about 350,000 clones, approximately 86% seen once; the top ten hold about 10%. Specimen: peripheral blood, collected in a trial of Ad26.COV2.S vaccine versus placebo. These receptors came from a person between 18 and 59 years old who received the Ad26.COV2.S COVID-19 vaccine or a placebo. Both conserved end residues are part of each CDR3. The D gene is left open where the match is weak. The size field is filled for only some rows; it gives once, few, many or a size class.

abundance	d_gene	j_gene	v_gene	CDR3aa	CDR3nt
.	TRBD2	TRBJ2-1	TRBV10-2	CASRNPAAGVSNEQFF	TGCGCCAGCAGAAACCCCGCGGCGGGAGTGAGTAATGAGCAGTTCTTC
.	.	TRBJ2-7	TRBV3-1/TRBV3-2	CASSLYNEQYF	TGTGCCAGCAGCCTATATAACGAGCAGTACTTC
.	.	TRBJ2-6	TRBV6-4	CASSLDSSGANVLTF	TGTGCCAGCAGCTTGGACAGCTCTGGGGCCAACGTCCTGACTTTC
.	.	TRBJ1-5	TRBV28	CASSLWAGGGNQPQHF	TGTGCCAGCAGTTTATGGGCAGGAGGAGGCAATCAGCCCCAGCATTTT
.	TRBD2	TRBJ2-3	TRBV9	CASSPQAGATDTQYF	TGTGCCAGCAGCCCCCAAGCGGGGGCCACAGATACGCAGTATTTT
.	TRBD2	TRBJ2-7	TRBV7-2	CASSLAGLLLYEQYF	TGTGCCAGCAGCTTAGCGGGACTACTTCTCTACGAGCAGTACTTC
.	.	TRBJ1-3	TRBV4-2	CASSQGDRSYLSGNTIYF	TGTGCCAGCAGCCAAGGAGACAGATCCTATCTTTCTGGAAACACCATATATTTT
.	TRBD2	TRBJ2-1	TRBV6-5	CASSYLSGRAGNEQFF	TGTGCCAGCAGTTACCTTAGCGGGAGGGCCGGGAATGAGCAGTTCTTC
.	TRBD1	TRBJ1-1	TRBV28	CASSSAGQGPTNTEAFF	TGTGCCAGCAGTTCGGCGGGACAGGGTCCTACTAACACTGAAGCTTTCTTT
once	.	TRBJ1-1	TRBV7-3	CASSSFGDVNTEAFF	TGTGCCAGCAGCTCCTTTGGGGACGTGAACACTGAAGCTTTCTTT
.	TRBD2	TRBJ2-3	TRBV4-3	CASSQDLRGLVVTQYF	TGCGCCAGCAGCCAAGATTTGCGGGGGTTGGTGGTTACGCAGTATTTT
.	TRBD2	TRBJ2-1	TRBV5-4	CASSPTSGDNEQFF	TGTGCCAGCAGCCCGACTAGCGGGGACAATGAGCAGTTCTTC
.	.	TRBJ1-1	TRBV5-1	CASSLGQGSEAFF	TGCGCCAGCAGCTTGGGGCAGGGTTCTGAAGCTTTCTTT
.	.	TRBJ2-2	TRBV7-2	CASSLANNRELFF	TGTGCCAGCAGCTTAGCGAACAACCGGGAGCTGTTTTTT
.	TRBD1	TRBJ2-7	TRBV7-8	CASSPPPGQGGYEQYF	TGTGCCAGCAGCCCACCCCCGGGACAGGGAGGATACGAGCAGTACTTC
.	.	TRBJ2-3	TRBV24-1	CATSETGITDTQYF	TGTGCCACCAGTGAGACAGGAATCACAGATACGCAGTATTTT
once	.	TRBJ2-2	TRBV5-1	CASSFGEKGGELFF	TGCGCCAGCAGCTTTGGGGAGAAGGGCGGGGAGCTGTTTTTT
.	.	TRBJ2-1	TRBV2	CASSLYLRDTWFF	TGTGCCAGCAGTCTTTACCTCCGGGACACATGGTTCTTC
.	TRBD1	TRBJ2-5	TRBV5-1	CASSRDSPETQYF	TGCGCCAGCAGCCGGGACAGTCCGGAGACCCAGTACTTC
.	.	TRBJ1-1	TRBV7-2	CASSFRQAPLNTEAFF	TGTGCCAGCAGCTTCAGACAAGCCCCACTGAACACTGAAGCTTTCTTT
.	TRBD2	TRBJ2-3	TRBV10-3	CAISQGTSGGTDTQYF	TGTGCCATCAGCCAAGGGACTAGCGGGGGCACAGATACGCAGTATTTT
.	.	TRBJ2-5	TRBV7-2	CASSPSFLRQETQYF	TGTGCCAGCAGCCCCAGCTTTTTACGGCAAGAGACCCAGTACTTC
.	TRBD2	TRBJ2-1	TRBV29-1	CSVTKGLVYDEQFF	TGCAGCGTTACAAAGGGACTAGTGTACGATGAGCAGTTCTTC
.	TRBD1	TRBJ2-1	TRBV27	CASRQGANEQFF	TGTGCCAGCAGGCAGGGGGCGAATGAGCAGTTCTTC
.	.	TRBJ2-7	TRBV6-1	CASSEAGQLYEQYF	TGTGCCAGCAGTGAAGCAGGACAGCTCTACGAGCAGTACTTC
few	.	TRBJ2-2	TRBV4-1	CASSPPGHRGTGELFF	TGCGCCAGCAGCCCCCCCGGGCACCGGGGCACCGGGGAGCTGTTTTTT
once	TRBD1	TRBJ2-7	TRBV4-3	CASSQDTRGPYEQYF	TGCGCCAGCAGCCAAGATACCAGGGGGCCCTACGAGCAGTACTTC